This entry features one T cell receptor (beta chain) sequence. Lacking the conserved final phenylalanine or tryptophan, this CDR3 likely reflects a read error. Synthesis of TCR beta cDNA was carried out from approximately 0.55 ug total RNA with a constant-region primer. Employing slightly modified ARM-PCR, three nested multiplex PCR rounds were run, and these gave rise to the TCR beta libraries. Running 10 cycles apiece, the first two PCR rounds relied on TRBV1-TRBV30 forward primers together with a C-beta reverse primer. Each CDR3 protein is one row after TCRdb ran MiXCR on the multiplex PCR reads. The sample lists fewer than 70,000 distinct CDR3 sequences, less than 85% seen once, with around 60% in the top ten. This sample was included in a study of tumor-infiltrating lymphocytes in primary liver carcinoma. Germline V CDR1 and CDR2: ENHRY, SYGVKD. V was clipped by 7 bases and J by 4 bases; unmatched bases: 16. The CDR3 is made up of 19 amino acids.

Each 20-30 mg portion of unsorted bulk tissue served as the source for co-extraction of RNA and DNA. This clonotype originated in a man aged 35 to 55 with primary liver carcinoma and hepatitis B virus infection. The chain joins TRBV10-3 to TRBJ2-7; 16 bases line up with TRBD2. The sample taken for sequencing was liver tumor tissue from sampling region 2. Subset of the sample: tumor region T2, inferior pole. This chain's CDR3 is CAITKRSGLAGGFSYEQYI. The CDR3 coding sequence is TGTGCCATCACCAAACGATCGGGACTAGCGGGAGGGTTTTCGTACGAGCAGTACATC.